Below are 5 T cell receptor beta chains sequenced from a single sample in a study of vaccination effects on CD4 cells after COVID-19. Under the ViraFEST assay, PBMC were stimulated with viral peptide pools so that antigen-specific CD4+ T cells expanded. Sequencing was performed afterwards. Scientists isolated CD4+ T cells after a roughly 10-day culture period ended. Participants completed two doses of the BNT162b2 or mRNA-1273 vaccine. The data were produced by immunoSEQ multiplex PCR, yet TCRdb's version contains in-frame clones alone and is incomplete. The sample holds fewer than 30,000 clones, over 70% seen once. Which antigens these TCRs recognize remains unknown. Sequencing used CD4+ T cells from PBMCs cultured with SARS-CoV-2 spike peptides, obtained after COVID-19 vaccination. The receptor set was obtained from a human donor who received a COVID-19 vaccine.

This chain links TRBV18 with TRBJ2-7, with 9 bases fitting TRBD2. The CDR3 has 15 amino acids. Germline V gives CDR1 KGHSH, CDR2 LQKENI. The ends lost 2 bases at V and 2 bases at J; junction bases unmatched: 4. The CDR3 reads CASSPNSGSAYEQYF. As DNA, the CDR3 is TGTGCCAGCTCACCAAATAGCGGGAGTGCCTACGAGCAGTACTTC.

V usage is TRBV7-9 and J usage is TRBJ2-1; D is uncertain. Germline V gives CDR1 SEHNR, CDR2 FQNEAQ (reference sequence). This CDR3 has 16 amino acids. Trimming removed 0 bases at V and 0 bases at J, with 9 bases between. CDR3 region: CASSLALGRSYNEQFF. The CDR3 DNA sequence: TGTGCCAGCAGCTTAGCTCTAGGACGCTCCTACAATGAGCAGTTCTTC. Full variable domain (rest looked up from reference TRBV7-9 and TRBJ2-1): DTGVSQNPRHKITKRGQNVTFRCDPISEHNRLYWYRQTLGQGPEFLTYFQNEAQLEKSRLLSDRFSAERPKGSFSTLEIQRTEQGDSAMYLCASSLALGRSYNEQFFGPGTRLTVL.

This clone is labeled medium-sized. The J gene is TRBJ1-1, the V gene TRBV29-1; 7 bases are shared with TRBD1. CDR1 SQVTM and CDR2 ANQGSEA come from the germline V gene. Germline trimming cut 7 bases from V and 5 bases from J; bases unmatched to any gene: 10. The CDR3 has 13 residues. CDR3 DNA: TGCAGCGGCACAGGGGACGGTGGGACTGAAGCTTTCTTT. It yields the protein CSGTGDGGTEAFF.

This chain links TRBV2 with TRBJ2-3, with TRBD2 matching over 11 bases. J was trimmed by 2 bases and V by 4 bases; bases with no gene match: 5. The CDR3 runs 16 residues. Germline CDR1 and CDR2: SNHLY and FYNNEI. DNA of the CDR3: TGTGCCAGCAGTGTTGGGACTAGCGGATTCACAGATACGCAGTATTTT. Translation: CASSVGTSGFTDTQYF.

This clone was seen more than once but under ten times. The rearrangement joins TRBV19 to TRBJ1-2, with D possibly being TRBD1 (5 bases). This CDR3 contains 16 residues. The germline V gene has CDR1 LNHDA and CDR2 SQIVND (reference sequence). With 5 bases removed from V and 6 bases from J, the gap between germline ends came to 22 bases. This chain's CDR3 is CASSQGVGVQGDGYTF. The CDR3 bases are TGTGCCAGTAGTCAAGGGGTGGGAGTCCAGGGTGATGGCTACACCTTC.